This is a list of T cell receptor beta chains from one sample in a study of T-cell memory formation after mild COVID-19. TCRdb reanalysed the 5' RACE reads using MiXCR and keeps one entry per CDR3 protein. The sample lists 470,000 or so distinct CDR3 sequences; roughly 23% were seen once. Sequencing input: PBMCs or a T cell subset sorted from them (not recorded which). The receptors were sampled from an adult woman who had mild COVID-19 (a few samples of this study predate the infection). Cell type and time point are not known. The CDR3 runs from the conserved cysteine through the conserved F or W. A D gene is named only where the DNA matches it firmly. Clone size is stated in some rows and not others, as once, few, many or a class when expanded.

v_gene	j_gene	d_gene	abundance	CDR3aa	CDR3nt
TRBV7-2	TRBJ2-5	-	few	CASSLEARVETQYF	TGTGCCAGCAGCTTAGAAGCTAGAGTCGAGACCCAGTACTTC
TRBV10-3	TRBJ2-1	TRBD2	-	CAISESGEGYNEQFF	TGTGCCATCAGTGAGTCAGGGGAGGGCTACAATGAGCAGTTCTTC
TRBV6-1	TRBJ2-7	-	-	CASSDRPSSYEQYF	TGTGCCAGCAGCGACAGGCCTAGCTCCTACGAGCAGTACTTC
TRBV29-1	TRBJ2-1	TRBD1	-	CSVPRTKQGNEQFF	TGCAGCGTTCCCCGGACCAAACAGGGGAATGAGCAGTTCTTC
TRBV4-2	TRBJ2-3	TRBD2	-	CASSQESTSGRSTDTQYF	TGTGCCAGCAGCCAAGAAAGTACTAGCGGGAGGTCCACAGATACGCAGTATTTT
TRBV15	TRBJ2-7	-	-	CATRGGTSAEQYF	TGTGCCACCCGCGGAGGTACCTCGGCAGAGCAGTACTTC
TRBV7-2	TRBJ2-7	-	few	CASSLRGCWSYEQYF	TGTGCCAGCAGCTTACGAGGGTGTTGGTCCTACGAGCAGTACTTC
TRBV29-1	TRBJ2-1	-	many	CSVEEQVEQFF	TGCAGCGTTGAAGAACAGGTTGAGCAGTTCTTC
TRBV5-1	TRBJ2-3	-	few	CASSDRAEGTDTQYF	TGCGCCAGCAGCGACCGGGCCGAGGGGACAGATACGCAGTATTTT
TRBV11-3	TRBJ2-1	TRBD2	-	CASSLDLSGGYNEQFF	TGTGCCAGCAGCTTAGATCTCAGCGGGGGATACAATGAGCAGTTCTTC
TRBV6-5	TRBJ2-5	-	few	CASSDRGLETQYF	TGTGCCAGCAGTGACCGGGGCCTAGAGACCCAGTACTTC
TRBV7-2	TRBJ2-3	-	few	CASSSPGPYTRYF	TGTGCCAGCAGCTCTCCGGGACCCTATACACGGTATTTT
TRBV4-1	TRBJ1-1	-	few	CASTTGDSGNTEAFF	TGCGCCAGCACGACAGGTGATAGTGGGAACACTGAAGCTTTCTTT
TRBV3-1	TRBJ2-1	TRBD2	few	CASSPGLARNNEQFF	TGTGCCAGCAGCCCGGGACTAGCGAGGAACAATGAGCAGTTCTTC
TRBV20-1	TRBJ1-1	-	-	CSAGGTPNTEAFF	TGCAGCGCTGGGGGGACACCAAACACTGAAGCTTTCTTT
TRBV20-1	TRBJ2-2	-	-	CSARDDSGNSANTGELFF	TGCAGTGCTAGAGATGACTCGGGCAACTCCGCGAACACCGGGGAGCTGTTTTTT
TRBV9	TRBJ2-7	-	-	CASSVGRAASYEQYF	TGTGCCAGCAGCGTAGGCCGCGCCGCGAGCTACGAGCAGTACTTC